A selection of T cell receptor beta chains follows, all from one sample in a study of T-cell reconstitution after alpha-beta-depleted transplantation in children. TCRdb reanalysed the PCR reads using MiXCR and keeps one entry per CDR3 protein. The table lists about 340,000 distinct CDR3 sequences, 9% to 12% of them singletons. Sequencing was performed on PBMCs from the stem cell graft donor, taken from the stem cell graft. The receptor source for this set is a human donor who donated a stem cell graft to a child with acute lymphoblastic leukemia. CDR3s include the opening cysteine and the closing phenylalanine or tryptophan. Each record gives: clone size, D gene, J gene, V gene, CDR3 DNA, CDR3 protein. D genes are given only for firm matches. The size of a clone is reported for some rows only, either as once, few or many, or as a class for expanded clones.

>NA|TRBD1|TRBJ2-7|TRBV2
TGTGCCAGCACTCTACAGACAGGGGCCTCTAGCGAGCAGTACTTC
CASTLQTGASSEQYF
>NA|TRBD1|TRBJ2-1|TRBV20-1
TGCAGTGCCGAACAGGGGGGCTACAATGAGCAGTTCTTC
CSAEQGGYNEQFF
>NA|NA|TRBJ2-1|TRBV15
TGTGCCACCAGCAGCGGGTTAAGGGGGGGCCCGGGTTACAATGAGCAGTTCTTC
CATSSGLRGGPGYNEQFF
>NA|TRBD1|TRBJ1-1|TRBV3-1
TGTGCCAGCAGCCCGACAGGGTGGCACACTGAAGCTTTCTTT
CASSPTGWHTEAFF
>NA|NA|TRBJ1-2|TRBV15
TGTGCCACCAGGATATGGGAGGGCTATGGCTACACCTTC
CATRIWEGYGYTF
>NA|TRBD2|TRBJ2-5|TRBV9
TGTGCCAGCAGCTCCTCGGCTAGCGGGAGGAGAGGAATAGAGACCCAGTACTTC
CASSSSASGRRGIETQYF
>few|NA|TRBJ2-5|TRBV4-2
TGTGCCAGCAGCCAAGATCTCCGTGGGTGGCAAGAGACCCAGTACTTC
CASSQDLRGWQETQYF
>NA|TRBD1|TRBJ1-6|TRBV4-3
TGCGCCAGCAGCCAAGATCCGGACAGGGGGAAGTCACCCCTCCACTTT
CASSQDPDRGKSPLHF
>few|NA|TRBJ2-4|TRBV9
TGTGCCAGCAGCGTAGGATGGGGGCCTCACGACATTCAGTACTTC
CASSVGWGPHDIQYF
>NA|TRBD1|TRBJ2-7|TRBV12-5
TGTGCTAGTGGTTTGGTCCAGGGGGCGGTGTCCTACGAGCAGTACTTC
CASGLVQGAVSYEQYF
>NA|NA|TRBJ2-1|TRBV3-1
TGTGCCAGCAGCCAAGGGGCGTGGGAGCAGTTCTTC
CASSQGAWEQFF
>few|NA|TRBJ2-5|TRBV30
TGTGCCTGGAGTGAGGAAGAGACCCAGTACTTC
CAWSEEETQYF
>NA|TRBD2|TRBJ2-1|TRBV29-1
TGCAGCGTGGGGGGAGGGAATGAGCAGTTCTTC
CSVGGGNEQFF
>few|NA|TRBJ1-1|TRBV6-2/TRBV6-3
TGTGCCAGCAGTTACTCGTTGAGGAGGGGGAACACTGAAGCTTTCTTT
CASSYSLRRGNTEAFF
>few|TRBD1|TRBJ2-5|TRBV7-2
TGTGCCAGCAGCTTAGGGGACAGGGAGGAGGAGACCCAGTACTTC
CASSLGDREEETQYF
>many|TRBD2|TRBJ2-1|TRBV28
TGTGCCAGCATTCCCCCCGGGACTAGCGGGACGGTACAGTTCTTC
CASIPPGTSGTVQFF
>NA|NA|TRBJ2-1|TRBV7-2
TGTGCCAGCAGTCCCAAGCGGGCCTACTACAATGAGCAGTTCTTC
CASSPKRAYYNEQFF
>NA|NA|TRBJ2-3|TRBV11-1
TGTGCCAGCAGCGTCGACAGGAGCCCCCTAGATACGCAGTATTTT
CASSVDRSPLDTQYF
>NA|NA|TRBJ1-5|TRBV12-3/TRBV12-4
TGTGCCAGCAGTTTCGGGAGCTACAATCAGCCCCAGCATTTT
CASSFGSYNQPQHF
>NA|NA|TRBJ2-7|TRBV6-1
TGTGCCAGCCAGGGGCTAGCGTCCGCCTACGAGCAGTACTTC
CASQGLASAYEQYF
>few|TRBD2|TRBJ2-1|TRBV12-3/TRBV12-4
TGTGCCAGCAGTTCTATAGCGGGATGGATAAATGAGCAGTTCTTC
CASSSIAGWINEQFF